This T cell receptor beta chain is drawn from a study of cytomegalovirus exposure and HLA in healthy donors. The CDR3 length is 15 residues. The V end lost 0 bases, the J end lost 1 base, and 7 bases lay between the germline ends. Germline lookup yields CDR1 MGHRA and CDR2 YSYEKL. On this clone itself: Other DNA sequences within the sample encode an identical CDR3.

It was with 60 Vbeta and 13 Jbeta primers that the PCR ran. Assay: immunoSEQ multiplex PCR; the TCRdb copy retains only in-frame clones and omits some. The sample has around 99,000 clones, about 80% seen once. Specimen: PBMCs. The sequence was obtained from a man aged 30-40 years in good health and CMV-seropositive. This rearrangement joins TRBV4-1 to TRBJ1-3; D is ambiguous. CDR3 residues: CASSQDPGSGNTIYF. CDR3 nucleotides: TGCGCCAGCAGCCAAGATCCGGGGTCTGGAAACACCATATATTTT.